Given below is one T cell receptor (beta chain) in context. What it binds is unknown. The data belong to a study of cytomegalovirus exposure and HLA in healthy donors. CDR1 and CDR2 (germline): SGHRS, YFSETQ. V was pared by 3 bases and J by 4 bases, with 4 bases of the junction left unmatched. This CDR3 contains 15 residues. The assay was immunoSEQ multiplex PCR, and TCRdb's table has in-frame clones only and misses some. The sample carries 150,000 to 200,000 clones, 85% recorded once. Study-level findings and limits: Rare sequences made up most TCRs, while some public TCRs were found in many donors.

The sequenced sample consisted of PBMCs. The receptor's source is a man aged 18 to 29 in good health and CMV-seropositive. The gene calls are TRBV5-1 and TRBJ2-1; 10 nucleotides align to TRBD2. The CDR3 loop reads CASSSGTSEYNEQFF. The CDR3 DNA reads TGCGCCAGCAGCTCCGGGACTAGCGAATACAATGAGCAGTTCTTC.